Given below is one T cell receptor beta chain in context. Antigen: not known. This record belongs to a study of shared clonotypes between healthy human individuals. The study, taken as a whole, reports: Among donors, clonotype sharing was expected to be affected by sequencing depth.

It was 300 ng DNA, about 30,000 T cell genomes, that went into each replicate PCR of unsorted PBMC. Profiling relied on immunoSEQ multiplex PCR, and the TCRdb table lists in-frame clones only, not all of them. The sample holds approximately 470,000 clones, roughly 80% seen once. Germline loops: CDR1 LNHDA, CDR2 SQIVND (reference sequence). The CDR3 is made up of 17 amino acids. Trimming removed 2 bases from V and 0 bases from J, with 15 bases in between. The source of this sequence is a woman aged 40-49 years in good health. Some clones in this sample may be carry-over from other donors' samples. The rearrangement links TRBV19 to TRBJ2-3, with D possibly being TRBD1 (5 bases). Sequencing was done on a sample of PBMCs. CDR3 region: CASSIWIGRASTDTQYF. The CDR3 coding sequence is TGTGCCAGTAGTATATGGATTGGCAGGGCTAGCACAGATACGCAGTATTTT.